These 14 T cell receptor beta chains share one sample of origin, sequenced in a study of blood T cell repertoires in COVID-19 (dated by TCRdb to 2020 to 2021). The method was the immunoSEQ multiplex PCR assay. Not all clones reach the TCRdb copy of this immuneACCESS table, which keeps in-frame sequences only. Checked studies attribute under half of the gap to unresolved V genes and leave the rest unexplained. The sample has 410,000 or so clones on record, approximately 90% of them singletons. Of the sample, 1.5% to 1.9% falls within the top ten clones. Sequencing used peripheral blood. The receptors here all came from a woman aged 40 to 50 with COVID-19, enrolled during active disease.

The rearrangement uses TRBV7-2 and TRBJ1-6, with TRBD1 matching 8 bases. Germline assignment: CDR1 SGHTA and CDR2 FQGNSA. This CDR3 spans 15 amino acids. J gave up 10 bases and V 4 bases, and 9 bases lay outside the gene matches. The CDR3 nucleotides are TGTGCCAGCAGCTCCCAGGAGGACAGGGTATCACCCCTCCACTTT. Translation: CASSSQEDRVSPLHF.

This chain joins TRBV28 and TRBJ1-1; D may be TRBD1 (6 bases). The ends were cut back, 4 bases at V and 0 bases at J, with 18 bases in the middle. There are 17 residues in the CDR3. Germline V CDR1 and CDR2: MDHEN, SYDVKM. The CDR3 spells CASSSPLGGRLNTEAFF. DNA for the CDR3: TGTGCCAGCAGTTCACCTCTGGGGGGGCGGCTGAACACTGAAGCTTTCTTT.

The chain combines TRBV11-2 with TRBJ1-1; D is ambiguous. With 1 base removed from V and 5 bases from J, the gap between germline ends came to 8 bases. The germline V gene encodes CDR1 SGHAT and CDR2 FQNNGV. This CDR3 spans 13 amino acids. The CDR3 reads CASSLVSGTEAFF. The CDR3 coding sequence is TGTGCCAGCAGCTTAGTTTCGGGGACTGAAGCTTTCTTT.

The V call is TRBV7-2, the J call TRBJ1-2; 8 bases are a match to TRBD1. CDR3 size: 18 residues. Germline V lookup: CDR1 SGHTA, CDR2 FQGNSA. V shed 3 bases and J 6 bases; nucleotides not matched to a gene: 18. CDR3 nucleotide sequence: TGTGCCAGCAGCTTTCTCCCCACCCAGGGGGCGGGTGACAATGGCTACACCTTC. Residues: CASSFLPTQGAGDNGYTF. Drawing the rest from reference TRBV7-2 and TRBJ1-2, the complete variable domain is GAGVSQSPSNKVTEKGKDVELRCDPISGHTALYWYRQSLGQGLEFLIYFQGNSAPDKSGLPSDRFSAERTGGSVSTLTIQRTQQEDSAVYLCASSFLPTQGAGDNGYTFGSGTRLTVV.

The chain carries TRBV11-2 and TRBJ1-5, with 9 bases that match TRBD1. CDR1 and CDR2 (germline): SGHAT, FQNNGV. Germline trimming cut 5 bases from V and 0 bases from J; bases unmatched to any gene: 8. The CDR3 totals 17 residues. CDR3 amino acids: CASSPGTGSDSNQPQHF. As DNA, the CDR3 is TGTGCCAGCAGCCCTGGGACAGGGTCAGATAGCAATCAGCCCCAGCATTTT.

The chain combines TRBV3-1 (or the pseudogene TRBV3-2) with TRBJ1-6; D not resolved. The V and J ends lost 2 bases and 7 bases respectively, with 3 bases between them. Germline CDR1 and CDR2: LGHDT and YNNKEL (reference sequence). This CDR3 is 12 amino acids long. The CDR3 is CASSQINSPLHF. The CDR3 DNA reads TGTGCCAGCAGCCAAATAAATTCACCCCTCCACTTT.

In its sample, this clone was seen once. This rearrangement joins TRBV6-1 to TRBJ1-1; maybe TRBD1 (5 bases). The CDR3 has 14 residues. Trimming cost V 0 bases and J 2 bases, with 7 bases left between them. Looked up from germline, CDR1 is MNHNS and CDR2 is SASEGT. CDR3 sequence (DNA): TGTGCCAGCAGTGAAGCATGGGGCAACACTGAAGCTTTCTTT. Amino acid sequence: CASSEAWGNTEAFF.

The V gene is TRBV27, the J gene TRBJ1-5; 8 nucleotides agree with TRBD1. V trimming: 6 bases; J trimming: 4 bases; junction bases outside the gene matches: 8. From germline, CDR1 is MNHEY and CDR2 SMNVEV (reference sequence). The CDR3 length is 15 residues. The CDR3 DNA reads TGTGCCAGCAGCTCCGGACAGGGAGGTAATCAGCCCCAGCATTTT. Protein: CASSSGQGGNQPQHF.

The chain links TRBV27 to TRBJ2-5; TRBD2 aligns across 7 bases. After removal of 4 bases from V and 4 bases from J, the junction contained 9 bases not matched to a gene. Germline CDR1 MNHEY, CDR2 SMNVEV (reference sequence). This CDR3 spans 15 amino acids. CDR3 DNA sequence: TGTGCCAGCAGTTCCCGGGGAGGGGTTGTAGAGACCCAGTACTTC. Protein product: CASSSRGGVVETQYF.

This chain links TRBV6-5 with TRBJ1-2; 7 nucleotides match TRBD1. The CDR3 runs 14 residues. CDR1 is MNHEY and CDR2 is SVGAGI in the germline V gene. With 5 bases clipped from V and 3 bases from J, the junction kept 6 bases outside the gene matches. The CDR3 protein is CASSTQGRDYGYTF. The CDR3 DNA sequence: TGTGCCAGCAGTACACAGGGGCGGGACTATGGCTACACCTTC.

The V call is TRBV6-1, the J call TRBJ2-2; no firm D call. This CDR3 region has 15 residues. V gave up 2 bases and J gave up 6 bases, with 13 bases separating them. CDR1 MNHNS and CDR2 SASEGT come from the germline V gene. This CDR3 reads CASSEFRPPSGELFF. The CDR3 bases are TGTGCCAGCAGTGAATTCAGGCCCCCGTCCGGGGAGCTGTTTTTT.

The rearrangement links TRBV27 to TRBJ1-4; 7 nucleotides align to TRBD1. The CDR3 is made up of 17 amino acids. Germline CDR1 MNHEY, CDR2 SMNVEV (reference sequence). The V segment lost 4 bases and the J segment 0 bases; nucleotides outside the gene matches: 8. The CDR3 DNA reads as TGTGCCAGCAGTTCGGGGCGCGGGACAGCAACTAATGAAAAACTGTTTTTT. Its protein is CASSSGRGTATNEKLFF.

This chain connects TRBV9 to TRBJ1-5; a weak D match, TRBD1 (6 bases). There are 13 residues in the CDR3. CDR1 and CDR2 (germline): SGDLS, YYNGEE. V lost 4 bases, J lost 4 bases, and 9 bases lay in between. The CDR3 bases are TGTGCCAGCAGCCAAGGACAGAATCAGCCCCAGCATTTT. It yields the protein CASSQGQNQPQHF.

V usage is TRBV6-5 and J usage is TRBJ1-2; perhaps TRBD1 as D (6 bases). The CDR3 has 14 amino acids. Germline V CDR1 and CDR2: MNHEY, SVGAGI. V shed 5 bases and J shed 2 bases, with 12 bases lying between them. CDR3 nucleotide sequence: TGTGCCAGCAGTAGAGGACAGCTCAACTATGGCTACACCTTC. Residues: CASSRGQLNYGYTF.